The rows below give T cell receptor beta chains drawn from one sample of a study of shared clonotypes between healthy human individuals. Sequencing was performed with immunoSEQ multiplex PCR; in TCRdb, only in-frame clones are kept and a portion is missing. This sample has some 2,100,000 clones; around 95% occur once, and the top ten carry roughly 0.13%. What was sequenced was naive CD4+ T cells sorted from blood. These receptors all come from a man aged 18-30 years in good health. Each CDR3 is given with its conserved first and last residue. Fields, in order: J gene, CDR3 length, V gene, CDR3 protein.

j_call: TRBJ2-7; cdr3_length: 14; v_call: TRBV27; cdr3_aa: CASRGGGSTYEQYF
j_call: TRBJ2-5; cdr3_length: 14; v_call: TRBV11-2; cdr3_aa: CASSLSSTPQTQYF
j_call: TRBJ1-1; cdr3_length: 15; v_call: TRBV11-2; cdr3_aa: CASSLSQGVNTEAFF
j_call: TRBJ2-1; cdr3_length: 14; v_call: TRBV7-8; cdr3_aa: CASSSGSNYNEQFF
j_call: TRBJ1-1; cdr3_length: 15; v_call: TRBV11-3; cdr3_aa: CASSRGGTSNTEAFF
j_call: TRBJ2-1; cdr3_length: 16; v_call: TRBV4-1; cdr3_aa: CASSQQPGQGRNEQFF
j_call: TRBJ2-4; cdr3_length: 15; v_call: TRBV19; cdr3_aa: CASSSPGLAKNIQYF
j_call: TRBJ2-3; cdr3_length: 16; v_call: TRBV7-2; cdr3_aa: CASSLLPSGIGSAQYF
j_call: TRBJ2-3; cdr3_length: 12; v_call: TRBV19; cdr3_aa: CASAESTDTQYF
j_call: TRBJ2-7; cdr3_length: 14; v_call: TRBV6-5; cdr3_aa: CASTIAGGYYEQYF
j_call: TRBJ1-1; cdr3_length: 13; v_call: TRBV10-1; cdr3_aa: CASSESGSREAFF
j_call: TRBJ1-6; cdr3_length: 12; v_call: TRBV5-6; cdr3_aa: CASSLGGSPLHF
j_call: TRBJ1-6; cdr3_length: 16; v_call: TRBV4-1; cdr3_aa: CASSRDRAVNNSPLHF
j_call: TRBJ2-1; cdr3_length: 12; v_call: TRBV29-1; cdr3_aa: CSGGLAGEEQFF
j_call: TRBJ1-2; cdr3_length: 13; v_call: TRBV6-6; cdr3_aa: CASSYGSYYGYTF
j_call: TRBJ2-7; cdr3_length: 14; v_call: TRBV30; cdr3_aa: CAWSATGQVVEQYF
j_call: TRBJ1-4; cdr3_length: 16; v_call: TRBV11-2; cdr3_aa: CASSRGQAPTNEKLFF
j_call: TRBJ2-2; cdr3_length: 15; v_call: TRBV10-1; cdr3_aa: CASSDWGGNTGELFF
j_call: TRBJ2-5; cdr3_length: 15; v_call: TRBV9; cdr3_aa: CASSVATGGLETQYF
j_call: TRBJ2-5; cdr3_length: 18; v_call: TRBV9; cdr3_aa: CASSVAGGALPGQETQYF